The next 23 T cell receptor beta chains were all read from a single sample in a study of blood T cell repertoires in COVID-19. Profiled with immunoSEQ multiplex PCR; TCRdb holds only in-frame clones, not every one. Seen here are roughly 250,000 clones, more than 75% observed once, and the top ten hold under 3%. The source material was PBMCs or T cells enriched from blood (not recorded which). Every receptor here comes from a woman aged 40-49 years with acute COVID-19.

V usage is TRBV12-3 or TRBV12-4 and J usage is TRBJ1-2, with 7 bases identical to TRBD1. J was trimmed by 8 bases and V by 6 bases; bases with no gene match: 6. The CDR3 has 12 residues. CDR3 sequence reads: CASRPGGGGYTF. The CDR3 bases are TGTGCCAGCAGACCAGGGGGAGGAGGCTACACCTTC.

This clone showed up just a few times. This chain uses TRBV19 with TRBJ1-1; no firm D call. This CDR3 has 12 amino acids. V was clipped by 1 base and J by 11 bases, with 11 bases between them. Germline-derived CDR1 and CDR2 are LNHDA and SQIVND (reference sequence). CDR3 region: CASSIGKGGAFF. CDR3 coding DNA: TGTGCCAGTAGTATAGGGAAGGGAGGCGCTTTCTTT.

J is TRBJ1-2 and V is TRBV7-2, with 7 bases aligning to TRBD1. J gave up 7 bases and V 5 bases, and 7 bases lay outside the gene matches. CDR3 length: 13 amino acids. Per the germline V gene, CDR1 is SGHTA and CDR2 is FQGNSA. CDR3 region: CASSLETGSGYTF. The CDR3 nucleotides read TGTGCCAGCAGCCTAGAGACAGGGAGTGGCTACACCTTC.

The chain couples TRBV5-1 to TRBJ2-2, with a possible D match to TRBD2 (7 bases). V was cut by 4 bases and J by 7 bases, with 14 bases left in between. CDR1 is SGHRS, CDR2 YFSETQ, per germline. The CDR3 sequence is 14 residues long. The CDR3 bases are TGCGCCAGCAGCGCCACAGGGAGGGGCGGGGAGCTGTTTTTT. This sequence encodes CASSATGRGGELFF.

This clone was counted once. Here the CDR3 DNA reads TGTGCCAGCAGCTTAGTGTCGGGGGGAGGGACCCAGTACTTC. It is translated as CASSLVSGGGTQYF. The chain combines TRBV7-8 with TRBJ2-5, with TRBD2 identical over 7 bases. The CDR3 consists of 14 residues. The V and J ends lost 1 base and 7 bases, in that order; junction bases with no gene match: 6. Germline CDR1 is SGHVS and CDR2 is FQNEAQ.

This sequence joins TRBV7-2 and TRBJ1-5, with 8 bases fitting TRBD1. Trimming cost V 3 bases and J 4 bases; bases outside gene matches: 2. The CDR3 has 14 amino acids. The germline gives CDR1 SGHTA, CDR2 FQGNSA. CDR3 residues: CASSFGQGNQPQHF. CDR3 sequence (DNA): TGTGCCAGCAGCTTCGGACAGGGTAATCAGCCCCAGCATTTT.

This chain links TRBV7-9 with TRBJ1-2; no clear D. The CDR3 runs 14 residues. With 3 bases removed from V and 7 bases from J, the gap between germline ends came to 15 bases. Germline values: CDR1 SEHNR, CDR2 FQNEAQ (reference sequence). CDR3 coding DNA: TGTGCCAGCAGCTTCGCCGAATCCGGAGGTGGCTACACCTTC. It codes for CASSFAESGGGYTF.

The chain employs TRBV18 and TRBJ1-5, with a possible D match to TRBD1 (5 bases). The CDR3 spans 17 residues. Between the trimmed V and J ends, which lost 2 bases and 2 bases, there was a span of 16 bases. CDR1 and CDR2 (germline): KGHSH, LQKENI. Here the CDR3 reads CASSPSTRQGGNQPQHF. The CDR3 DNA follows: TGTGCCAGCTCACCATCAACACGGCAGGGTGGCAATCAGCCCCAGCATTTT.

This clone was counted once. The chain joins TRBV28 to TRBJ2-5, with D possibly matching TRBD2 (5 bases). CDR3 length: 14 residues. Trimming removed 3 bases at V and 2 bases at J, with 10 bases between. The V gene's germline CDR1 is MDHEN and CDR2 SYDVKM. CDR3 coding DNA: TGTGCCAGCAGTTTGGGCGGGCAGCAAGAGACCCAGTACTTC. Its protein is CASSLGGQQETQYF.

J is TRBJ1-5 and V is TRBV4-1; D remains ambiguous. With 4 bases removed from V and 0 bases from J, the gap between germline ends came to 16 bases. The germline gives CDR1 MGHRA, CDR2 YSYEKL. CDR3 length: 17 residues. This CDR3 is CASSREASQDSNQPQHF. The CDR3 nucleotides read TGCGCCAGCAGCCGAGAAGCCAGTCAGGATAGCAATCAGCCCCAGCATTTT.

V usage is TRBV19 and J usage is TRBJ2-1; a weak D match, TRBD2 (5 bases). The CDR3 loop spans 14 amino acids. Germline V gene sequence: CDR1 LNHDA, CDR2 SQIVND (reference sequence). The V end lost 2 bases, the J end lost 9 bases, and 14 bases lay between the germline ends. CDR3 sequence reads: CASSISVSGFEQFF. CDR3 DNA: TGTGCCAGTAGTATATCAGTTTCGGGATTTGAGCAGTTCTTC.

This rearrangement joins TRBV18 to TRBJ1-3; maybe TRBD1 (5 bases). Trimming shortened V by 3 bases and J by 8 bases, and 8 bases separated the two germline ends. The germline V gene encodes CDR1 KGHSH and CDR2 LQKENI. The CDR3 extends over 12 amino acids. CDR3: CASSPSRDTIYF. CDR3 DNA: TGTGCCAGCTCACCCTCCAGGGACACCATATATTTT.

The rearrangement joins TRBV9 to TRBJ2-2, with 9 positions matching TRBD1. This CDR3 has 16 amino acids. Germline V gene lookup returns CDR1 SGDLS and CDR2 YYNGEE. V was pared by 5 bases and J by 0 bases, with 5 bases of the junction left unmatched. CDR3 DNA: TGTGCCAGCAGGAGGACAGGGGAGGCGAACACCGGGGAGCTGTTTTTT. This sequence encodes CASRRTGEANTGELFF.

J is TRBJ1-4 and V is TRBV2; TRBD1 agrees at 8 bases. CDR3 length equals 14 residues. Trimming removed 4 bases from V and 8 bases from J; junction bases left unmatched: 6. The germline gives CDR1 SNHLY, CDR2 FYNNEI. This CDR3 is CASSVQGAREKLFF. In DNA form, the CDR3 reads TGTGCCAGCAGTGTGCAGGGGGCGCGGGAAAAACTGTTTTTT.

The chain recombines TRBV5-8 with TRBJ1-2; 8 nucleotides align to TRBD1. Losses at the gene ends were 6 bases for V and 6 bases for J; bases not matched to a gene: 7. This CDR3 is 13 amino acids long. CDR1 is SGHTS, CDR2 YDEGEE, per germline. CDR3 DNA: TGTGCCAGCAACAGACAGGGGTATAATGGCTACACCTTC. It encodes CASNRQGYNGYTF.

This chain links TRBV18 with TRBJ2-2; D ambiguous. Trimming stripped 1 base from V and 8 bases from J, with 11 bases between. In germline, CDR1 is KGHSH, CDR2 LQKENI. CDR3 length: 14 amino acids. The CDR3 sequence is CASSPRPGEGELFF. DNA for the CDR3: TGTGCCAGCTCACCACGTCCCGGAGAAGGGGAGCTGTTTTTT.

J is TRBJ2-1 and V is TRBV29-1; no clear D gene. This CDR3 region has 11 residues. V was cut by 4 bases and J by 4 bases, with 5 bases left in between. Germline values: CDR1 SQVTM, CDR2 ANQGSEA. This CDR3 reads CSVVAYNEQFF. The DNA for the CDR3 is TGCAGCGTTGTGGCTTACAATGAGCAGTTCTTC.

The genes are TRBV5-4 and TRBJ2-3; a weak D match, TRBD2 (6 bases). The CDR3 is made up of 13 amino acids. Germline loops: CDR1 SGHNT, CDR2 YYREEE (reference sequence). Trimming removed 2 bases from V and 13 bases from J, with 17 bases in between. CDR3 amino acids: CASSFGTLGSEYF. CDR3 nucleotide sequence: TGTGCCAGCAGCTTCGGGACTCTGGGGAGTGAGTATTTT.

Of note for this clone: A much larger clone is a single base away; this may be a read error. Distinct nucleotide sequences in the sample also encode this CDR3. The gene calls are TRBV2 and TRBJ1-2, with D tentatively TRBD1 (5 bases). The ends were cut back, 2 bases at V and 2 bases at J, with 6 bases in the middle. Per germline, CDR1 SNHLY and CDR2 FYNNEI. The CDR3 has 13 amino acids. Here the CDR3 reads CASSESGNYGYTF. CDR3 coding DNA: TGTGCCAGCAGTGAATCAGGGAACTATGGCTACACCTTC.

This clone was detected only once. This chain uses TRBV5-1 with TRBJ2-3; 10 bases are a match to TRBD2. Trimming removed 1 base from V and 6 bases from J; junction bases left unmatched: 2. The CDR3 runs 14 residues. The germline CDR1 and CDR2 sequences are SGHRS and YFSETQ. CDR3 nucleotide sequence: TGCGCCAGCAGCTTGAATAGCGGGGGGGATACGCAGTATTTT. It encodes CASSLNSGGDTQYF.

The V and J genes are TRBV4-3 and TRBJ1-3; D gene ambiguous. V lost 1 base, J lost 1 base, and 8 bases lay in between. Germline V gene data show CDR1 as LGHNA and CDR2 as YSLEER. The CDR3 is 15 residues long. The CDR3 bases are TGCGCCAGCAGCCAAGTAAGAGTATCTGGAAACACCATATATTTT. This gives the protein CASSQVRVSGNTIYF.

The chain carries TRBV4-3 and TRBJ2-1; the match to TRBD2 covers 9 bases. The CDR3 loop spans 15 amino acids. The V segment lost 0 bases and the J segment 10 bases; nucleotides outside the gene matches: 7. Per germline, CDR1 LGHNA and CDR2 YSLEER. The CDR3 sequence is CASSQDGVTSGEQFF. The CDR3 DNA follows: TGCGCCAGCAGCCAAGATGGAGTGACTAGCGGCGAGCAGTTCTTC.

This sequence joins TRBV6-2 or TRBV6-3 and TRBJ1-2; 9 nucleotides align to TRBD1. Trimming removed 0 bases from V and 6 bases from J; junction bases left unmatched: 14. CDR1 and CDR2 from the germline V gene are MNHEY and SVGEGT. The length of the CDR3 is 18 residues. CDR3 region: CASSYSRDRVFQMDGYTF. CDR3 nucleotides: TGTGCCAGCAGTTACTCGCGGGACAGGGTTTTTCAAATGGATGGCTACACCTTC.